The T cell receptor (beta chain) described here comes from a study of CD8 T cells in Susac syndrome. The T cells that were sequenced for TCR beta were CD8+ and CD4+ cells from blood. TEMRA cells were FACS-enriched and CD8+ and CD4+ T cells negatively isolated. A quantity of about 0.5 to 1 ug RNA underwent reverse transcription using random hexamers. An immunoSEQ multiplex PCR amplified TCR beta CDR3 over 54 Vbeta and 13 Jbeta. Via MiXCR, TCRdb re-called the immunoSEQ multiplex PCR reads, giving one row per CDR3 protein. This table holds some 300,000 distinct CDR3 sequences, around nine tenths found once. Germline loops: CDR1 MNHEY, CDR2 SVGEGT. The V and J ends lost 2 bases and 3 bases respectively, with 11 bases between them. CDR3 length: 15 amino acids. This clonotype has only a few counts.

Sequencing used CD8+ T cells from PBMCs. This clonotype was sampled from a human donor with multiple sclerosis. The genes are TRBV6-2 or TRBV6-3 and TRBJ2-1; unclear D gene. The CDR3 loop is CASSYGQVYYNEQFF. Written as DNA, the CDR3 is TGTGCCAGCAGTTACGGTCAGGTCTACTACAATGAGCAGTTCTTC.